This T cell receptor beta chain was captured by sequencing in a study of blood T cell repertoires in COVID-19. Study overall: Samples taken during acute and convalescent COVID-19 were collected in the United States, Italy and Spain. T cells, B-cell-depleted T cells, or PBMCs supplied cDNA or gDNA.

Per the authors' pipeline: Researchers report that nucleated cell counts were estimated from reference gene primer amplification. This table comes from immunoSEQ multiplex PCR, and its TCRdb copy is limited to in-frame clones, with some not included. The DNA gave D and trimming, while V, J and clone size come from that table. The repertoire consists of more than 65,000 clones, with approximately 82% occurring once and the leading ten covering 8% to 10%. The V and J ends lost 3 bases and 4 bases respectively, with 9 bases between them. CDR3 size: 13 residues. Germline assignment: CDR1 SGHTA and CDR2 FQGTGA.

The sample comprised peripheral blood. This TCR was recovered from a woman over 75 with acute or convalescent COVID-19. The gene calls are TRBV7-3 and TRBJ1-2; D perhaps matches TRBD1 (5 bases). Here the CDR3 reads CASSFGGSYGYTF. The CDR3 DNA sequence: TGTGCCAGCAGCTTCGGGGGGAGCTATGGCTACACCTTC. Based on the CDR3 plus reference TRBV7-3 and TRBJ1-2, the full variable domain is GAGVSQTPSNKVTEKGKYVELRCDPISGHTALYWYRQSLGQGPEFLIYFQGTGAADDSGLPNDRFFAVRPEGSVSTLKIQRTERGDSAVYLCASSFGGSYGYTFGSGTRLTVV.